The text below deals with one TCR beta chain. This sample is part of a study of blood T cell repertoires in COVID-19. Cohorts were assigned according to the clinical history that participants reported. In the original processing: Cell counts per sample came from amplifying reference gene primers. TCRdb's copy holds only in-frame clones and misses some; the assay was immunoSEQ multiplex PCR. V, J and clone size derive from that table, while D and trimming were established from the DNA sequence. The table has roughly 200,000 clones, about 88% seen once. Sequencing was done on a sample of PBMCs or T cells enriched from blood (not recorded which). The TCR was taken from a woman aged 40 to 55 with acute COVID-19.

In nucleotides, the CDR3 is TGTGCCAGCAGTGCTCGACAGGGGGCTACAACTAATGAAAAACTGTTTTTT. It encodes CASSARQGATTNEKLFF. V usage is TRBV2 and J usage is TRBJ1-4; 10 positions agree with TRBD1. J lost 0 bases, V lost 4 bases, and 5 bases had no gene match. This CDR3 comprises 17 residues. The germline gives CDR1 SNHLY, CDR2 FYNNEI.